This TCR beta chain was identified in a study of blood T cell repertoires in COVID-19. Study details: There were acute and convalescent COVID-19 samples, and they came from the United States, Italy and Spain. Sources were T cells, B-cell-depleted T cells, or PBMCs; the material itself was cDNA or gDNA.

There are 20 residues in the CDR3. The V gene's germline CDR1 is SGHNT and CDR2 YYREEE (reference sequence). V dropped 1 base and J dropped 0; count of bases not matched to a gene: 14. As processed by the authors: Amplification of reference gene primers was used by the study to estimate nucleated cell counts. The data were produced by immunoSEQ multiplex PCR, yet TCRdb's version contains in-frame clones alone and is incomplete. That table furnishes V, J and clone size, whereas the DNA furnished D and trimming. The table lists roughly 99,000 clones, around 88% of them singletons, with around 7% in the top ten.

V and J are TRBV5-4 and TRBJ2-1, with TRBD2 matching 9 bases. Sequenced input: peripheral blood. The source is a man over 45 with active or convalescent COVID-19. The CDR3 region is CASSLPVGIAGEPSYNEQFF. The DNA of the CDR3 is TGTGCCAGCAGCTTGCCTGTGGGGATAGCGGGAGAACCCTCCTACAATGAGCAGTTCTTC.